Below, 21 T cell receptor beta chains from the same sample are listed, as sequenced in a study of regulatory T cells in long-lasting Graves disease. Specified time point: newly diagnosed GD, antithyroid drugs for less than 3 months. From PBMCs, RNA was extracted and then used to make the TCR library. Library construction for TCR beta used iRepertoire HTBI primers and Arm-PCR of CDR3 regions. TCRdb recomputed calls from the multiplex PCR reads with MiXCR, one row per CDR3 protein. The sample has under 250,000 distinct CDR3 sequences; 20% are singletons. The source was peripheral blood mononuclear cells (PBMCs), collected at new diagnosis, from a patient treated with antithyroid drugs. The receptors were gathered from a female donor with Graves disease.

At least ten counts were recorded for this clonotype. This rearrangement joins TRBV9 to TRBJ2-7; D might be TRBD2 (5 bases). Trimming took off 0 bases at V and 5 bases at J, with 15 bases between the two ends. The CDR3 runs 15 residues. Looked up from germline, CDR1 is SGDLS and CDR2 is YYNGEE. The DNA for the CDR3 is TGTGCCAGCAGCGTAGCCGGTAGACTAATCGACGAGCAGTACTTC. This codes for CASSVAGRLIDEQYF.

The genes are TRBV10-3 and TRBJ2-3; 10 positions match TRBD1. With V trimmed by 2 bases and J by 6 bases, 2 bases remained unmatched. The CDR3 contains 14 residues. Germline V CDR1 and CDR2: ENHRY, SYGVKD. The CDR3 here is CAISERQGADTQYF. The CDR3 bases are TGTGCCATCAGTGAGCGACAGGGGGCTGATACGCAGTATTTT.

Ten or more counts support this clonotype. The chain couples TRBV20-1 to TRBJ2-3; 14 bases line up with TRBD2. The V and J ends lost 6 bases and 4 bases, in that order; junction bases with no gene match: 6. The CDR3 runs 15 residues. The germline V gene has CDR1 DFQATT and CDR2 SNEGSKA (reference sequence). CDR3 DNA sequence: TGCAGTGCACCCGGACTAGCGGGGGGATCAGATACGCAGTATTTT. Translated: CSAPGLAGGSDTQYF.

This clonotype was found many times. The V gene is TRBV7-2, the J gene TRBJ2-3, with 7 bases identical to TRBD2. Germline V gene sequence: CDR1 SGHTA, CDR2 FQGNSA. The CDR3 runs 14 residues. Trimming at V came to 6 bases and at J to 5 bases, leaving 8 bases not matched to a gene. Written as DNA, the CDR3 is TGTGCCAGCAGACTGGCTAGCGGTTTAGATACGCAGTATTTT. This translates into CASRLASGLDTQYF. Supplemented by reference TRBV7-2 and TRBJ2-3, the full variable domain reads GAGVSQSPSNKVTEKGKDVELRCDPISGHTALYWYRQSLGQGLEFLIYFQGNSAPDKSGLPSDRFSAERTGGSVSTLTIQRTQQEDSAVYLCASRLASGLDTQYFGPGTRLTVL.

The chain links TRBV2 to TRBJ1-2; D not resolved. Trimming pared 9 bases from V and 8 bases from J, leaving 16 bases between. Per the germline V gene, CDR1 is SNHLY and CDR2 is FYNNEI. The CDR3 length is 12 residues. CDR3 sequence reads: CASGGVDDGYTF. CDR3 nucleotide sequence: TGTGCCAGTGGAGGAGTTGATGACGGCTACACCTTC.

This clonotype was detected ten times or more. This rearrangement joins TRBV7-6 to TRBJ2-3; the match to TRBD2 covers 11 bases. The CDR3 length is 16 residues. CDR1 and CDR2 from the germline V gene are SGHVS and FNYEAQ. The J segment lost 5 bases and the V segment lost 5 bases, leaving 9 bases of the junction unmatched. The CDR3 region is CASSPFSSGGLDTQYF. CDR3 sequence (DNA): TGTGCCAGCAGCCCTTTTTCTAGCGGGGGGTTAGATACGCAGTATTTT.

The chain recombines TRBV15 with TRBJ1-1; 7 bases align to TRBD1. The CDR3 is 16 amino acids. Per the germline V gene, CDR1 is LNHNV and CDR2 is YYDKDF (reference sequence). J lost 1 base, V lost 0 bases, and 5 bases had no gene match. DNA of the CDR3: TGTGCCACCAGCAGAGATAGGGGACAGACGAACACTGAAGCTTTCTTT. This codes for CATSRDRGQTNTEAFF.

The chain recombines TRBV11-2 with TRBJ2-4; TRBD1 matches at 7 bases. Germline loops: CDR1 SGHAT, CDR2 FQNNGV. The V gene end was trimmed by 1 base and the J gene end by 7 bases; junction bases not matched to a gene: 13. CDR3 size: 17 residues. CDR3 region: CASSLVVGAGGNNIQYF. The CDR3 nucleotides read TGTGCCAGCAGCTTAGTTGTCGGGGCAGGGGGAAATAACATTCAGTACTTC.

This clonotype occurred a few times. V and J are TRBV24-1 and TRBJ2-3, with 9 bases lining up with TRBD1. From germline, CDR1 is KGHDR and CDR2 SFDVKD. Trimming at V came to 3 bases and at J to 2 bases, leaving 11 bases not matched to a gene. The CDR3 covers 18 residues. CDR3 sequence reads: CATSDPSGQGHLTDTQYF. CDR3 in DNA: TGTGCCACCAGTGATCCATCGGGACAGGGACACCTCACAGATACGCAGTATTTT.

This clonotype has at least ten counts. The CDR3 DNA reads as TGTGCCAGCAGCAGTGCCGGGACCTCGAACACTGAAGCTTTCTTT. It yields the protein CASSSAGTSNTEAFF. The chain is built from TRBV7-2 and TRBJ1-1; tentatively, D is TRBD1 (5 bases). This CDR3 has 15 amino acids. Germline V gene sequence: CDR1 SGHTA, CDR2 FQGNSA. V was shortened by 5 bases and J by 1 base, with 14 bases between the two germline ends.

Comment on this clonotype: A read error likely explains this, since a far larger clone differs by one base. V gene TRBV27 combines with J gene TRBJ2-7; TRBD1 aligns across 12 bases. The CDR3 is 16 residues long. CDR1 and CDR2 from the germline V gene are MNHEY and SMNVEV (reference sequence). J was trimmed by 2 bases and V by 5 bases; bases with no gene match: 7. The CDR3 here is CASSGPGTGGPYEQYF. CDR3 DNA sequence: TGTGCCAGCAGTGGGCCCGGGACAGGGGGCCCCTACGAGCAGTACTTC.

The sample holds many counts of this clonotype. The CDR3 DNA follows: TGTGCCAGCAGTTACCCTCGGGACAAAGGCACTGAAGCTTTCTTT. This sequence encodes CASSYPRDKGTEAFF. The chain uses TRBV6-2 or TRBV6-3 and TRBJ1-1; possibly TRBD1 for D (6 bases). V lost 2 bases to trimming and J lost 4 bases, with 14 bases between them. The CDR3 extends over 15 amino acids. Germline V gives CDR1 MNHEY, CDR2 SVGEGT.

The genes are TRBV19 and TRBJ1-1, with TRBD1 matching over 7 bases. The length of the CDR3 is 14 residues. Germline V lookup: CDR1 LNHDA, CDR2 SQIVND (reference sequence). V lost 6 bases and J lost 5; bases outside the gene matches: 9. The CDR3 nucleotides are TGTGCCAGTAGCTACCGGGACAGTGGAACTGAAGCTTTCTTT. This gives the protein CASSYRDSGTEAFF.

The genes are TRBV19 and TRBJ1-5, with D perhaps matching TRBD1 (6 bases). The CDR3 contains 15 residues. Trimming cost V 5 bases and J 7 bases, with 18 bases left between them. Per the germline V gene, CDR1 is LNHDA and CDR2 is SQIVND (reference sequence). CDR3 loop: CASSPQDSQGQPQHF. The CDR3 nucleotides read TGTGCCAGTAGTCCCCAGGACAGCCAGGGCCAGCCCCAGCATTTT.

At least ten counts were recorded for this clonotype. The chain couples TRBV4-1 to TRBJ1-1, with no clear D. In germline, CDR1 is MGHRA, CDR2 YSYEKL. This CDR3 is 14 amino acids long. V dropped 1 base and J dropped 4 bases, with 10 bases sitting between them. The CDR3 coding sequence is TGCGCCAGCAGCCAAGCCGGGTTGGGCACTGAAGCTTTCTTT. Its protein product is CASSQAGLGTEAFF.

There are many counts of this clonotype. The V gene is TRBV11-2, the J gene TRBJ2-5; no clear D gene. CDR1 SGHAT and CDR2 FQNNGV come from the germline V gene. The CDR3 is 11 amino acids. V lost 1 base and J lost 6, with 3 bases in between. CDR3 residues: CASSLAKTQYF. For the CDR3, the DNA is TGTGCCAGCAGCTTAGCGAAGACCCAGTACTTC.

This clonotype was found many times. The chain carries TRBV7-2 and TRBJ1-6, with D perhaps TRBD1 (5 bases). Germline values: CDR1 SGHTA, CDR2 FQGNSA. V was clipped by 1 base and J by 10 bases, with 14 bases between them. The CDR3 loop spans 15 amino acids. The CDR3 DNA follows: TGTGCCAGCAGCTTAGGCCCCAGGGTGAGGTCACCCCTCCACTTT. It codes for CASSLGPRVRSPLHF.

This clonotype was observed many times. The genes are TRBV10-3 and TRBJ2-6, with a weak D call TRBD1 (7 bases). The CDR3 is 15 amino acids. Trimming stripped 10 bases from V and 0 bases from J, with 13 bases between. Germline loops: CDR1 ENHRY, CDR2 SYGVKD. The CDR3 region has the DNA TGTGCCACGGGGGACAGCAACTCTGGGGCCAACGTCCTGACTTTC. This encodes CATGDSNSGANVLTF.

This clonotype was counted ten times or more. The gene calls are TRBV11-2 and TRBJ1-4; no definite D call. Trimming pared 2 bases from V and 4 bases from J, leaving 5 bases between. Germline CDR1 is SGHAT and CDR2 is FQNNGV. The CDR3 extends over 13 amino acids. The DNA for the CDR3 is TGTGCCAGCAGCTTACAGCTTAATGAAAAACTGTTTTTT. As protein: CASSLQLNEKLFF.

The chain recombines TRBV6-4 with TRBJ1-2; the D gene is possibly TRBD1 (6 bases). This CDR3 comprises 16 residues. Deletions cut 6 bases from V and 4 bases from J, with 21 bases between. CDR1 MRHNA and CDR2 SNTAGT come from the germline V gene. The CDR3 sequence is CASSRDWGAIGYGYTF. The DNA of the CDR3 is TGTGCCAGCAGCCGGGATTGGGGGGCCATAGGCTATGGCTACACCTTC.

This clonotype was picked up many times. J is TRBJ2-5 and V is TRBV20-1; tentative D call: TRBD1 (6 bases). The CDR3 is 12 amino acids. From germline, CDR1 is DFQATT and CDR2 SNEGSKA (reference sequence). V was trimmed by 6 bases and J by 7 bases, leaving 15 bases between them. This CDR3 reads CSAPHRVATQYF. The CDR3 nucleotides are TGCAGTGCGCCCCACAGGGTCGCGACCCAGTACTTC.